This T cell receptor (beta chain) was found in a study of OX40 agonist ivuxolimab in advanced cancers. Background on the study: Patients receiving dose escalation had hepatocellular carcinoma, melanoma, renal cell or head and neck cancer. Regarding the study as a whole: Normalized T-cell clonal expansion was also low in a subset of nonresponders.

Generated by immunoSEQ multiplex PCR, the TCRdb table keeps only in-frame clones and is missing some. The table shows 55,000 to 60,000 clones, with around nine tenths occurring only once. Excluded were patients having autoimmune disease history or systemic immunosuppression. Germline loops: CDR1 GTSNPN, CDR2 SVGIG (reference sequence). This CDR3 is built from 14 residues. J was trimmed by 9 bases and V by 4 bases; bases with no gene match: 8. This clone was observed once. Its antigen is not identified. The material was CD4+ or CD8+ T cells sorted from blood, obtained in a trial of the OX40 agonist ivuxolimab. This TCR came from an adult with an advanced solid tumor such as melanoma, head and neck, liver or kidney cancer. This chain links TRBV30 with TRBJ1-6; 8 positions agree with TRBD1. CDR3 sequence: CAWTGQGVSSPLHF. CDR3 sequence (DNA): TGTGCCTGGACCGGACAGGGAGTCTCTTCACCCCTCCACTTT.